This TCR beta chain was documented in a study of T cells in Graves' hyperthyroidism and ophthalmopathy. It was RNA transcripts that yielded the amplified TCR beta CDR3 regions. When the TCR CDR3 underwent first-round RT-PCR, the HTBI primer set was used. One entry per CDR3 protein results from TCRdb running MiXCR on the multiplex PCR reads. Here the sample spans 450,000 to 700,000 distinct CDR3 sequences, under 60% being singletons. This CDR3 is 15 amino acids long. Germline CDR1 SEHNR, CDR2 FQNEAQ (reference sequence). Trimming cost V 2 bases and J 4 bases, with 11 bases left between them. Sequences were obtained from peripheral blood or thyroid tissue (not recorded which). This clonotype was sampled from an adult woman with Graves' disease, either hyperthyroidism or ophthalmopathy (not recorded which). The V gene is TRBV7-9, the J gene TRBJ2-2, with D possibly being TRBD2 (5 bases). This chain's CDR3 is CASSLPGKVTGELFF. CDR3 sequence (DNA): TGTGCCAGCAGCTTACCCGGGAAGGTCACCGGGGAGCTGTTTTTT.